This T cell receptor (beta chain) came from a study of cytomegalovirus exposure and HLA in healthy donors. PCR used 60 Vbeta primers and 13 Jbeta primers. Assay used: immunoSEQ multiplex PCR; TCRdb lists only in-frame clones, some missing. The sample is made up of 180,000 or so clones, and the top ten hold 0.65% to 0.75% of it. V lost 3 bases and J lost 4; bases outside the gene matches: 4. The CDR3 contains 15 residues. Germline-derived CDR1 and CDR2 are MNHNS and SASEGT. A remark on this clone: Its cognate antigen is unknown.

General study points: TCR beta sequences numbering 15,000 to 20,000 were associated with HLA alleles at 0.05 false discovery rate in a later analysis. In a later analysis, HLA-associated beta chains showed higher expansion and lower generation probabilities than comparable chains. A later analysis showed TCR association rates differing by HLA locus, peaking at DRB1 and lowest at HLA-C.

J is TRBJ2-1 and V is TRBV6-1; 9 positions match TRBD2. The sequencing sample was made of PBMCs. The TCR comes from a boy between 5 and 17 years old in good health and CMV-seronegative. CDR3 in amino acids: CASSDASGVYNEQFF. In DNA, the CDR3 is TGTGCCAGCAGTGACGCTAGCGGGGTTTACAATGAGCAGTTCTTC.